What follows are 7 T cell receptor beta chains derived from one specimen sequenced in a study of blood T cell repertoires in COVID-19 (dated by TCRdb to the early 2020s). The library relied on the immunoSEQ multiplex PCR assay. In TCRdb, the immuneACCESS table is reduced to in-frame sequences with V and J assigned. These tables do not hold every clone; where another copy was compared, an unresolved V gene accounts for under half, and the others remain unexplained. The sample includes 250,000 to 350,000 clones, with 90% observed a single time. The top ten clonotypes cover 1.7% of the sample. The source material was PBMCs or T cells enriched from blood (not recorded which). Receptors originate from a woman younger than 35 with acute COVID-19.

This clone came up a few times. The chain recombines TRBV7-9 with TRBJ2-7; D possibly corresponds to TRBD1 (5 bases). The CDR3 has 14 residues. CDR1 SEHNR and CDR2 FQNEAQ come from the germline V gene (reference sequence). V lost 5 bases to trimming and J lost 2 bases, with 13 bases between them. The CDR3 DNA reads TGTGCCAGCAGCCCCAGCATGGGGCCCTACGAGCAGTACTTC. This translates into CASSPSMGPYEQYF.

This rearrangement joins TRBV7-2 to TRBJ2-7; 9 bases match TRBD2. Germline CDR1 and CDR2: SGHTA and FQGNSA. V was pared by 1 base and J by 2 bases, with 3 bases of the junction left unmatched. The CDR3 has 15 amino acids. CDR3 nucleotide sequence: TGTGCCAGCAGCTTAGGATCTAGCGGGACCTACGAGCAGTACTTC. Its translation: CASSLGSSGTYEQYF.

CDR3 protein: CASSLLAGRRDEQFF. CDR3 bases: TGTGCCAGCAGTTTATTAGCGGGACGAAGAGATGAGCAGTTCTTC. The rearrangement uses TRBV27 and TRBJ2-1, with 8 bases lining up with TRBD2. Germline lookup yields CDR1 MNHEY and CDR2 SMNVEV (reference sequence). The CDR3 is made up of 15 amino acids. With 1 base clipped from V and 8 bases from J, the junction kept 7 bases outside the gene matches.

The chain uses TRBV18 and TRBJ2-1; no definite D call. Per germline, CDR1 KGHSH and CDR2 LQKENI. The CDR3 covers 14 residues. V dropped 6 bases and J dropped 4 bases, with 13 bases sitting between them. The CDR3 protein is CASSRPSSYNEQFF. In DNA form, the CDR3 reads TGTGCCAGCTCCCGTCCGTCGAGTTACAATGAGCAGTTCTTC. The complete variable domain, with remaining parts taken from reference TRBV18 and TRBJ2-1, reads NAGVMQNPRHLVRRRGQEARLRCSPMKGHSHVYWYRQLPEEGLKFMVYLQKENIIDESGMPKERFSAEFPKEGPSILRIQQVVRGDSAAYFCASSRPSSYNEQFFGPGTRLTVL.

Comments on this clone: Additional DNA sequences in this sample encode the identical CDR3. This chain joins TRBV18 and TRBJ1-2; no clear D gene. Trimming took 3 bases from V and 6 from J, leaving 11 bases between them. The germline CDR1 and CDR2 sequences are KGHSH and LQKENI. The CDR3 extends over 13 amino acids. The CDR3 coding sequence is TGTGCCAGCTCACCGGGAGGAGGCCATGGCTACACCTTC. Amino acid sequence: CASSPGGGHGYTF.

The V and J genes are TRBV6-5 and TRBJ1-1; tentative D call: TRBD1 (6 bases). V dropped 4 bases and J dropped 7 bases, with 10 bases sitting between them. CDR1 and CDR2 (germline): MNHEY, SVGAGI. This CDR3 spans 12 amino acids. This chain's CDR3 is CASSSTGHEAFF. Written as DNA, the CDR3 is TGTGCCAGCAGTTCCACAGGGCATGAAGCTTTCTTT.

The rearrangement joins TRBV2 to TRBJ2-7; unclear D gene. CDR1 is SNHLY, CDR2 FYNNEI, per germline. This CDR3 region has 13 residues. Trimming stripped 0 bases from V and 8 bases from J, with 11 bases between. The CDR3 DNA reads as TGTGCCAGCAGTGAAGCGCGTAGTGATAAGCAGTACTTC. Residues: CASSEARSDKQYF.